These 21 T cell receptor beta chains originate from one sample sequenced in a study of OX40 agonist ivuxolimab in advanced cancers. Assay used: immunoSEQ multiplex PCR; TCRdb lists only in-frame clones, some missing. There are about 79,000 clones in the sample; under 85% occur only once, and 3% to 4.5% lies in the top ten. Sequenced here: CD4+ or CD8+ T cells sorted from blood, sampled in a trial of the OX40 agonist ivuxolimab. All receptors derive from an adult with an advanced solid tumor such as melanoma, head and neck, liver or kidney cancer.

This chain links TRBV10-2 with TRBJ2-2; TRBD1 might be the D (6 bases). Trimming stripped 3 bases from V and 5 bases from J, with 7 bases between. CDR3 size: 13 residues. Germline-derived CDR1 and CDR2 are WSHSY and SAAADI. The CDR3 loop is CASSEGGTGELFF. For the CDR3, the DNA is TGCGCCAGCAGTGAAGGGGGTACCGGGGAGCTGTTTTTT.

The chain is built from TRBV5-6 and TRBJ2-7, with TRBD1 matching over 9 bases. Per germline, CDR1 SGHDT and CDR2 YYEEEE. The V and J ends lost 7 bases and 2 bases, in that order; junction bases with no gene match: 16. CDR3 length: 17 amino acids. The CDR3 bases are TGTGCCAGCGACCGGCGTAAAGGGGACAGGGACCCCTACGAGCAGTACTTC. It specifies CASDRRKGDRDPYEQYF. Looking up the rest from reference TRBV5-6 and TRBJ2-7 gives the full variable domain: DAGVTQSPTHLIKTRGQQVTLRCSPKSGHDTVSWYQQALGQGPQFIFQYYEEEERQRGNFPDRFSGHQFPNYSSELNVNALLLGDSALYLCASDRRKGDRDPYEQYFGPGTRLTVT.

The chain combines TRBV19 with TRBJ1-2, with 8 nucleotides matching TRBD1. There are 13 residues in the CDR3. Germline CDR1 and CDR2: LNHDA and SQIVND (reference sequence). The V segment lost 5 bases and the J segment 8 bases; nucleotides outside the gene matches: 7. The CDR3 DNA reads TGTGCCAGTAGTCCGGACAGGGTCGGCGGCTACACCTTC. It encodes CASSPDRVGGYTF.

V gene TRBV21-1 combines with J gene TRBJ2-3; the tabulated D call, TRBD2, remains unverified against the DNA. TRBV21-1 is annotated as a pseudogene. The CDR3 loop spans 15 amino acids. CDR3 region: CASSNPPSGTDTQYF. CDR3 coding DNA: TGTGCCAGCAGCAATCCCCCTAGCGGCACAGATACGCAGTATTTT.

This clone was counted once. The chain is built from TRBV4-1 and TRBJ2-1, with D tentatively TRBD2 (6 bases). The CDR3 extends over 12 amino acids. V lost 8 bases to trimming and J lost 2 bases, with 7 bases between them. The germline V gene encodes CDR1 MGHRA and CDR2 YSYEKL. This CDR3 reads CASAGTYNEQFF. CDR3 coding DNA: TGCGCCAGCGCGGGAACCTACAATGAGCAGTTCTTC.

This clone came up a few times. This rearrangement joins TRBV5-4 to TRBJ2-1; D is ambiguous. The CDR3 is made up of 13 amino acids. Trimming pared 0 bases from V and 3 bases from J, leaving 4 bases between. Per the germline V gene, CDR1 is SGHNT and CDR2 is YYREEE (reference sequence). The CDR3 is CASSLADYNEQFF. In DNA, the CDR3 is TGTGCCAGCAGCTTGGCCGACTACAATGAGCAGTTCTTC. Variable domain in full (rest from reference TRBV5-4 and TRBJ2-1): ETGVTQSPTHLIKTRGQQVTLRCSSQSGHNTVSWYQQALGQGPQFIFQYYREEENGRGNFPPRFSGLQFPNYSSELNVNALELDDSALYLCASSLADYNEQFFGPGTRLTVL.

The chain combines TRBV5-4 with TRBJ1-1, with D unclear. Trimming cost V 3 bases and J 1 base, with 10 bases left between them. The germline CDR1 and CDR2 sequences are SGHNT and YYREEE (reference sequence). This CDR3 is built from 14 residues. CDR3 residues: CASSSKTENTEAFF. The CDR3 DNA reads TGTGCCAGCAGCTCCAAGACCGAGAACACTGAAGCTTTCTTT.

The chain employs TRBV5-1 and TRBJ1-1; TRBD1 might be the D (5 bases). CDR3 length: 15 residues. CDR1 and CDR2 from the germline V gene are SGHRS and YFSETQ. V gave up 5 bases and J gave up 3 bases, with 17 bases separating them. In DNA, the CDR3 is TGCGCCAGCAGTTATCGATTGGGGGTTCACACTGAAGCTTTCTTT. It is translated as CASSYRLGVHTEAFF.

The chain carries TRBV5-4 and TRBJ2-4, with D perhaps being TRBD1 or TRBD2 (5 bases each). Trimming took off 0 bases at V and 6 bases at J, with 10 bases between the two ends. The germline gives CDR1 SGHNT, CDR2 YYREEE (reference sequence). The CDR3 is 14 residues long. This CDR3 reads CASSLAGTGNIQYF. The CDR3 region has the DNA TGTGCCAGCAGCTTGGCCGGGACCGGAAACATTCAGTACTTC. Full variable domain (rest looked up from reference TRBV5-4 and TRBJ2-4): ETGVTQSPTHLIKTRGQQVTLRCSSQSGHNTVSWYQQALGQGPQFIFQYYREEENGRGNFPPRFSGLQFPNYSSELNVNALELDDSALYLCASSLAGTGNIQYFGAGTRLSVL.

The CDR3 region is CASSQRLLSGNTIYF. The CDR3 region has the DNA TGCGCCAGCAGTCAACGCCTTCTCTCTGGAAACACCATATATTTT. J is TRBJ1-3 and V is TRBV4-1; D gene uncertain. Germline V lookup: CDR1 MGHRA, CDR2 YSYEKL. This CDR3 spans 15 amino acids. V lost 6 bases and J 0 bases, leaving 12 bases between the germline ends.

Here the CDR3 DNA reads TGTGCCAGCTCACCACCGGATCAAGAGACCCAGTACTTC. Protein product: CASSPPDQETQYF. The rearrangement joins TRBV18 to TRBJ2-5, with unresolved D. The CDR3 is made up of 13 amino acids. V was clipped by 0 bases and J by 2 bases, with 4 bases between them. CDR1 KGHSH and CDR2 LQKENI come from the germline V gene.

CDR3 residues: CASSPEGAGVTGELFF. DNA for the CDR3: TGTGCCAGCAGCCCCGAGGGAGCGGGAGTCACCGGGGAGCTGTTTTTT. The V gene is TRBV7-3, the J gene TRBJ2-2; TRBD2 matches 8 bases. CDR1 is SGHTA, CDR2 FQGTGA, per germline. With 5 bases clipped from V and 4 bases from J, the junction kept 9 bases outside the gene matches. The CDR3 has 16 amino acids.

This chain connects TRBV28 to TRBJ2-7; TRBD2 might be the D (6 bases). Trimming cost V 5 bases and J 2 bases, with 16 bases left between them. The V gene's germline CDR1 is MDHEN and CDR2 SYDVKM. The CDR3 consists of 15 residues. CDR3 protein: CASSPRVGGPYEQYF. DNA for the CDR3: TGTGCCAGCAGTCCCAGGGTGGGAGGTCCCTACGAGCAGTACTTC.

This clone has just a few counts. The V call is TRBV20-1, the J call TRBJ2-1; D is ambiguous. CDR3 length: 11 amino acids. The germline V gene encodes CDR1 DFQATT and CDR2 SNEGSKA (reference sequence). Trimming shortened V by 0 bases and J by 5 bases, and 2 bases separated the two germline ends. The DNA for the CDR3 is TGCAGTGCTAGAGAGGACAATGAGCAGTTCTTC. Its translation: CSAREDNEQFF.

The V call is TRBV2, the J call TRBJ2-7; D gene ambiguous. CDR3 length: 12 residues. The ends were cut back, 6 bases at V and 10 bases at J, with 16 bases in the middle. Germline lookup yields CDR1 SNHLY and CDR2 FYNNEI. The CDR3 nucleotides read TGTGCCAGCAGCAAAATAGTGGGCGATCAGTACTTC. This sequence encodes CASSKIVGDQYF.

This clone has just one count. The chain uses TRBV14 and TRBJ2-5, with D possibly matching TRBD2 (6 bases). V was shortened by 8 bases and J by 11 bases, with 24 bases between the two germline ends. This CDR3 spans 14 amino acids. Looked up from germline, CDR1 is SGHDN and CDR2 is FVKESK. The CDR3 region has the DNA TGTGCCAGCGATTCTGGTAGGGCAAGCGGGCGGCAGTACTTC. Protein product: CASDSGRASGRQYF. Complete variable domain (other parts from reference TRBV14 and TRBJ2-5): EAGVTQFPSHSVIEKGQTVTLRCDPISGHDNLYWYRRVMGKEIKFLLHFVKESKQDESGMPNNRFLAERTGGTYSTLKVQPAELEDSGVYFCASDSGRASGRQYFGPGTRLLVL.

This clone turned up a few times. V is TRBV5-6 and J is TRBJ1-4; 9 bases align to TRBD1. The trim removed 2 bases at V and 5 bases at J, leaving 7 bases unmatched. The CDR3 is 16 residues long. CDR1 is SGHDT, CDR2 YYEEEE, per germline. DNA for the CDR3: TGTGCCAGCAGCTTTTACCGGGACAGGGAGAATGAAAAACTGTTTTTT. It codes for CASSFYRDRENEKLFF. Together with reference TRBV5-6 and TRBJ1-4, the CDR3 gives the full variable domain: DAGVTQSPTHLIKTRGQQVTLRCSPKSGHDTVSWYQQALGQGPQFIFQYYEEEERQRGNFPDRFSGHQFPNYSSELNVNALLLGDSALYLCASSFYRDRENEKLFFGSGTQLSVL.

This sequence joins TRBV5-1 and TRBJ2-5; no clear D gene. Germline loops: CDR1 SGHRS, CDR2 YFSETQ. The CDR3 covers 15 residues. Trimming removed 0 bases from V and 0 bases from J, with 9 bases in between. The CDR3, as DNA: TGCGCCAGCAGCTTGGCCCGCACAGACCAAGAGACCCAGTACTTC. Residues: CASSLARTDQETQYF.

The chain has TRBV5-4 and TRBJ1-2, with a weak D call TRBD1 (6 bases). The CDR3 is made up of 15 amino acids. The germline gives CDR1 SGHNT, CDR2 YYREEE (reference sequence). Trimming took 2 bases from V and 2 from J, leaving 13 bases between them. In nucleotides, the CDR3 is TGTGCCAGCAGCTTAACCGGGACAAAGAACTATGGCTACACCTTC. Amino acids: CASSLTGTKNYGYTF. Supplemented by reference TRBV5-4 and TRBJ1-2, the full variable domain reads ETGVTQSPTHLIKTRGQQVTLRCSSQSGHNTVSWYQQALGQGPQFIFQYYREEENGRGNFPPRFSGLQFPNYSSELNVNALELDDSALYLCASSLTGTKNYGYTFGSGTRLTVV.

This clone was recorded a few times. The chain uses TRBV18 and TRBJ1-2; 8 positions agree with TRBD1. With 4 bases clipped from V and 3 bases from J, the junction kept 13 bases outside the gene matches. Germline values: CDR1 KGHSH, CDR2 LQKENI. The CDR3 runs to 17 residues. CDR3 nucleotides: TGTGCCAGCTCACGGACAGGGAGTCGAAGGGGCCACTATGGCTACACCTTC. Translating it yields CASSRTGSRRGHYGYTF.

A few counts support this clone. The rearrangement links TRBV7-2 to TRBJ2-7, with D possibly TRBD2 on 5 matching bases. Trimming stripped 5 bases from V and 7 bases from J, with 12 bases between. The germline CDR1 and CDR2 sequences are SGHTA and FQGNSA. The CDR3 is 12 amino acids. CDR3 amino acids: CASSRSESEQYF. In DNA form, the CDR3 reads TGTGCCAGCAGCCGTAGCGAGTCAGAGCAGTACTTC.